This T cell receptor beta chain came from a study of shared clonotypes between healthy human individuals. On the study more broadly: In total, the donors were two women and a few men aged 18 to 49. Study-wide findings and caveats: Compared with clonotypes that all four donors shared, non-shared clonotypes had lower generation probabilities.

The CDR3 has 15 amino acids. With 5 bases removed from V and 3 bases from J, the gap between germline ends came to 16 bases. Germline loops: CDR1 MNHEY, CDR2 SVGAGI. Donors were healthy HIV-negative adults without recent acute infections or vaccinations. As to this clone: The target antigen is unknown.

Sequenced by immunoSEQ multiplex PCR; TCRdb stores in-frame clones only, minus some. Among some 900,000 clones listed, about three quarters were seen once. The TCR originated in a man aged 18 to 29 in good health. The rearrangement joins TRBV6-5 to TRBJ1-1, with D perhaps TRBD1 (5 bases). Sequencing was carried out using memory CD4+ T cells sorted from blood. Subset of the sample: CD45RA-negative fraction. The CDR3 DNA sequence: TGTGCCAGCAGTCACCTCGGGACCGGAGACACTGAAGCTTTCTTT. It codes for CASSHLGTGDTEAFF.